This T cell receptor beta chain is from a study of shared clonotypes between healthy human individuals. Positive CCR7 selection of CD45RO-negative cells yielded the naive CD8 cells, and terminally differentiated effector memory CD45RA+ cells were excluded. Germline lookup yields CDR1 GTSNPN and CDR2 SVGIG (reference sequence). V gave up 2 bases and J gave up 3 bases, with 16 bases separating them. CDR3 size: 16 residues. Study conclusions and caveats: A generally larger estimated richness was seen in naive subsets than in memory subsets.

Clones were read by immunoSEQ multiplex PCR, and TCRdb kept only the in-frame ones, dropping some. The sample lists about 1.9 million clones, just over 90% occurring once. Notes on this clone: Its antigen is as yet unknown.

Material for sequencing was naive CD8+ T cells from PBMCs. The chain joins TRBV30 to TRBJ1-4; D may be TRBD1 (6 bases). This clonotype originated in a man younger than 30 in good health. Some clones in this sample may be carry-over from other donors' samples. CDR3 DNA sequence: TGTGCCTGGAGTCCCCGAGTACAGGGTGCTAATGAAAAACTGTTTTTT. Its translation is CAWSPRVQGANEKLFF.